Following are 9 T cell receptor beta chains from one sample sequenced in a study of control samples from healthy donors and cancer patients. This table comes from immunoSEQ multiplex PCR, and its TCRdb copy is limited to in-frame clones, with some not included. The sample includes roughly 100,000 clones, roughly 85% of them seen just once. Sequenced material: blood. All receptors come from a woman aged 45-65 years in good health.

Here the CDR3 reads CASSFRDLEETQYF. DNA for the CDR3: TGTGCCAGCAGTTTTAGGGACTTAGAAGAGACCCAGTACTTC. The chain is built from TRBV28 and TRBJ2-5; D perhaps matches TRBD2 (6 bases). This CDR3 is built from 14 residues. Germline loops: CDR1 MDHEN, CDR2 SYDVKM. Trimming took off 3 bases at V and 3 bases at J, with 11 bases between the two ends.

The J gene is TRBJ1-5, the V gene TRBV7-9; 9 bases match TRBD1. This CDR3 has 16 amino acids. The trim removed 5 bases at V and 1 base at J, leaving 6 bases unmatched. The germline V gene has CDR1 SEHNR and CDR2 FQNEAQ (reference sequence). This chain's CDR3 is CASSDGGQGSNQPQHF. In DNA form, the CDR3 reads TGTGCCAGCAGCGACGGGGGACAGGGAAGCAATCAGCCCCAGCATTTT.

J is TRBJ2-1 and V is TRBV5-1, with 12 bases fitting TRBD1. Germline lookup yields CDR1 SGHRS and CDR2 YFSETQ. The V segment lost 4 bases and the J segment 8 bases; nucleotides outside the gene matches: 13. CDR3 length: 17 residues. CDR3 sequence: CASSVRPGTGGWDEQFF. The CDR3, as DNA: TGCGCCAGCAGCGTTCGTCCCGGGACAGGGGGCTGGGATGAGCAGTTCTTC.

The chain employs TRBV24-1 and TRBJ2-6; D gene unclear. CDR3 length equals 18 residues. CDR1 and CDR2 from the germline V gene are KGHDR and SFDVKD. V dropped 4 bases and J dropped 3 bases, with 18 bases sitting between them. CDR3 protein: CATSESDLRPGGANVLTF. The CDR3 DNA reads as TGTGCCACCAGTGAATCAGACCTCCGCCCTGGTGGGGCCAACGTCCTGACTTTC.

This chain connects TRBV28 to TRBJ2-1; no clear D. CDR1 MDHEN and CDR2 SYDVKM come from the germline V gene. The length of the CDR3 is 12 residues. V was pared by 7 bases and J by 3 bases, with 7 bases between. CDR3: CASTSIYNEQFF. In DNA form, the CDR3 reads TGTGCCAGCACCTCAATCTACAATGAGCAGTTCTTC.

The genes are TRBV12-3 or TRBV12-4 and TRBJ1-2, with no clear D. The CDR3 is 13 amino acids. V was pared by 4 bases and J by 7 bases, with 13 bases between. In DNA, the CDR3 is TGTGCCAGCAGTTATGACCCATCTAGTGGCTACACCTTC. Translated, it gives CASSYDPSSGYTF.

This clone has a handful of counts. The J gene is TRBJ1-1, the V gene TRBV24-1; TRBD1 is a possible D gene (5 bases). The CDR3 consists of 12 residues. The germline V gene has CDR1 KGHDR and CDR2 SFDVKD. The V end lost 5 bases, the J end lost 5 bases, and 8 bases lay between the germline ends. The CDR3 region is CATSAGRTEAFF. The CDR3 nucleotides read TGTGCCACCAGTGCAGGGCGAACTGAAGCTTTCTTT.

This clone came up a few times. The chain is built from TRBV19 and TRBJ1-5; D not certain. The CDR3 is 16 amino acids. Trimming left V 3 bases short and J 0 bases short, with 12 bases between. Germline lookup yields CDR1 LNHDA and CDR2 SQIVND (reference sequence). The CDR3 here is CASSMSGSYSNQPQHF. CDR3 bases: TGTGCCAGTAGTATGTCAGGTAGTTATAGCAATCAGCCCCAGCATTTT.

This clone was counted once. This rearrangement joins TRBV7-2 to TRBJ1-6, with D uncertain. The CDR3 spans 11 residues. The V end was cut by 2 bases, the J end by 14 bases, with 7 bases between. In germline, CDR1 is SGHTA, CDR2 FQGNSA. This CDR3 is CASSLSMTLHF. The DNA of the CDR3 is TGTGCCAGCAGCTTATCCATGACCCTCCACTTT.